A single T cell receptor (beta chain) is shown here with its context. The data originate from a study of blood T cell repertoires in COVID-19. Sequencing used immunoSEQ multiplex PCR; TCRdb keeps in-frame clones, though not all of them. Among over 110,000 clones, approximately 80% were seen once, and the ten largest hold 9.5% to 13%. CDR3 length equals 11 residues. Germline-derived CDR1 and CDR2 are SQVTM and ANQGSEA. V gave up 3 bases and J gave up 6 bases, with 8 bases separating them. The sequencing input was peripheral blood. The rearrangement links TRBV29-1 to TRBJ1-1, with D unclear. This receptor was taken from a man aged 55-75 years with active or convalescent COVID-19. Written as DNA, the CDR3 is TGCAGCGTTGATGGCAATCCTGAAGCTTTCTTT. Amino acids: CSVDGNPEAFF. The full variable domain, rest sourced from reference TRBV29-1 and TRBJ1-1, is SAVISQKPSRDICQRGTSLTIQCQVDSQVTMMFWYRQQPGQSLTLIATANQGSEATYESGFVIDKFPISRPNLTFSTLTVSNMSPEDSSIYLCSVDGNPEAFFGQGTRLTVV.